This record covers a single TCR beta chain. As yet, its antigen is unknown. A v3.0 immunoSEQ assay was performed at survey level. Method: immunoSEQ multiplex PCR; TCRdb's copy keeps in-frame clones and lacks some. Among fewer than 25,000 clones listed, around nine tenths were seen once. The CDR3 is 14 residues long. Trimming removed 4 bases from V and 3 bases from J; junction bases left unmatched: 4. Per the germline V gene, CDR1 is SNHLY and CDR2 is FYNNEI. This entry is derived from a study of long-term antiretroviral therapy in people with HIV. Study-wide findings and caveats: Pre-ART expanded TRB clones stayed dominant throughout, though often decreasing after ART.

Source: unsorted PBMCs, taken 2.3 years after starting antiretroviral therapy. The sequence derives from a man aged 60 to 69 with HIV. The chain has TRBV2 and TRBJ2-7; TRBD1 matches at 9 bases. CDR3 coding DNA: TGTGCCAGCAGTGTACAGGGGGCGTTCTACGAGCAGTACTTC. This codes for CASSVQGAFYEQYF.